Listed below are T cell receptor beta chains from one sample, sequenced in a study of CD8+ T cells in alopecia areata. TCRdb keeps only in-frame clones here, not all; method: immunoSEQ multiplex PCR. The sample lists more than 200,000 clones, 67% occurring once. Sequencing was performed on CD4+ T cells sorted from blood, taken at week 0. The receptors originated from a human donor with alopecia areata. Each CDR3 is given with its conserved first and last residue. D genes are given only for firm matches. Only part of the rows carry a size: once, few, many, or a class if the clone is expanded.

cdr3_aa	cdr3_nt	clone_size	d_call	v_call	j_call	cdr3_length
CASIGSAGQEGGYTF	TGTGCCAGCATAGGCTCCGCAGGTCAAGAGGGGGGCTACACCTTC	-	-	TRBV6-5	TRBJ1-2	15
CASSLGAGVTDTQYF	TGTGCCAGCAGCTTAGGAGCGGGGGTCACAGATACGCAGTATTTT	few	TRBD2	TRBV7-9	TRBJ2-3	15
CASSSRGDNYGYTF	TGTGCCAGCAGCTCCCGCGGGGATAACTATGGCTACACCTTC	-	-	TRBV7-2	TRBJ1-2	14
CASSLSGAETQYF	TGTGCCAGCAGCCTCTCCGGGGCAGAGACCCAGTACTTC	-	-	TRBV5-6	TRBJ2-5	13
CSVDRGTDTQYF	TGCAGCGTTGACAGAGGGACAGATACGCAGTATTTT	-	-	TRBV29-1	TRBJ2-3	12
CAWGGQLNTEAFF	TGTGCCTGGGGCGGACAGTTGAACACTGAAGCTTTCTTT	-	-	TRBV30	TRBJ1-1	13
CSLKEDRPPLRKNIQYF	TGCAGCCTCAAGGAGGACAGGCCCCCCTTGAGGAAAAACATTCAGTACTTC	-	TRBD1	TRBV29-1	TRBJ2-4	17
CASSHRRGDEQYF	TGTGCCAGCAGCCACCGGCGGGGAGACGAGCAGTACTTC	-	-	TRBV4-2	TRBJ2-7	13
CAWSVLGGLAKNIQYF	TGTGCCTGGAGTGTACTGGGGGGCCTAGCCAAAAACATTCAGTACTTC	-	-	TRBV30	TRBJ2-4	16
CASSLDGGRLHF	TGCGCCAGCAGCTTGGATGGTGGCAGGCTCCACTTT	-	-	TRBV5-1	TRBJ1-6	12
CATSRVGTGVDEQYF	TGTGCCACCAGCAGAGTGGGGACAGGGGTCGACGAGCAGTACTTC	-	TRBD1	TRBV15	TRBJ2-7	15
CATAGGSYNEQFF	TGTGCCACAGCGGGGGGATCCTACAATGAGCAGTTCTTC	-	TRBD2	TRBV10-3	TRBJ2-1	13
CASSLFGTSYNEQFF	TGTGCCAGCAGTTTATTCGGCACTTCCTACAATGAGCAGTTCTTC	few	-	TRBV28	TRBJ2-1	15
CSVVGQGGETQYF	TGCAGCGTTGTTGGGCAGGGTGGGGAGACCCAGTACTTC	-	-	TRBV29-1	TRBJ2-5	13
CASRSGFRGAYGYTF	TGTGCCAGCCGCAGTGGGTTTAGGGGCGCCTATGGCTACACCTTC	-	-	TRBV2	TRBJ1-2	15
CASSVSHHTDTQYF	TGTGCCAGCAGCGTATCACACCATACAGATACGCAGTATTTT	-	-	TRBV9	TRBJ2-3	14
CATSRDSPLRGGGSQPQHF	TGTGCCACCAGCAGAGACTCCCCCCTAAGAGGGGGTGGGAGTCAGCCCCAGCATTTT	-	-	TRBV15	TRBJ1-5	19
CSVRGKEYNSPLHF	TGCAGCGTGAGGGGGAAGGAATATAATTCACCCCTCCACTTT	-	-	TRBV29-1	TRBJ1-6	14
CASSLVAAQETQYF	TGCGCCAGCAGCTTGGTCGCAGCGCAAGAGACCCAGTACTTC	once	-	TRBV5-1	TRBJ2-5	14
CASSVQGPNYLTGELFF	TGTGCCAGCAGTGTACAGGGTCCCAACTACCTCACCGGGGAGCTGTTTTTT	once	-	TRBV25-1	TRBJ2-2	17
CASAPLGEGHSPLHF	TGCGCCAGCGCCCCGCTGGGGGAAGGTCATTCACCCCTCCACTTT	-	-	TRBV5-1	TRBJ1-6	15
CASSTRAETQYF	TGTGCCAGCAGTACTAGGGCGGAGACCCAGTACTTC	-	-	TRBV5-6	TRBJ2-5	12
CARRQGYNEQFF	TGTGCCCGTAGACAGGGGTACAATGAGCAGTTCTTC	-	TRBD1	TRBV30	TRBJ2-1	12
CSVEWAGGPRYF	TGCAGCGTTGAATGGGCGGGGGGGCCTCGGTACTTC	-	TRBD2	TRBV29-1	TRBJ2-4	12
CASSQAGQGLYNEQFF	TGCGCCAGCAGCCAAGCGGGACAGGGCCTCTACAATGAGCAGTTCTTC	-	TRBD1	TRBV4-3	TRBJ2-1	16
CASSQGTGVVRQYF	TGTGCCAGCAGCCAAGGGACAGGCGTTGTTAGGCAGTACTTC	once	TRBD1	TRBV14	TRBJ2-7	14
CASSATGGDWTPLHF	TGTGCCAGCAGCGCGACAGGGGGAGATTGGACACCCCTCCACTTT	-	TRBD1	TRBV9	TRBJ1-6	15
CASSAGALRETQYF	TGTGCCAGCAGTGCCGGGGCCCTGAGGGAGACCCAGTACTTC	-	-	TRBV6-1	TRBJ2-5	14
CSVVPDFRQETQYF	TGCAGCGTCGTCCCGGACTTTCGGCAGGAGACCCAGTACTTC	few	-	TRBV29-1	TRBJ2-5	14
CASSRERGEWEQYF	TGTGCCAGCAGCCGGGAAAGGGGGGAGTGGGAGCAGTACTTC	-	-	TRBV4-2	TRBJ2-7	14
CASSPQENTEAFF	TGCGCCAGCAGCCCCCAGGAGAACACTGAAGCTTTCTTT	-	-	TRBV4-1	TRBJ1-1	13
CASSETENTEAFF	TGTGCCAGCAGTGAAACGGAGAACACTGAAGCTTTCTTT	-	-	TRBV2	TRBJ1-1	13
CASSLALTFQETQYF	TGTGCCAGCAGCTTAGCGTTAACGTTTCAAGAGACCCAGTACTTC	-	-	TRBV7-9	TRBJ2-5	15
CASSLEGVEAFF	TGCGCCAGCAGCTTAGAGGGGGTCGAAGCTTTCTTT	few	-	TRBV5-1	TRBJ1-1	12
CASRDGQVPLHF	TGTGCCAGCAGAGATGGACAGGTGCCCCTCCACTTT	-	TRBD1	TRBV6-6	TRBJ1-6	12
CAWSVQDNQPQHF	TGTGCCTGGAGTGTCCAGGACAATCAGCCCCAGCATTTT	few	-	TRBV30	TRBJ1-5	13
CATSRGGGAESYEQYF	TGTGCCACCAGCAGAGGTGGGGGCGCCGAATCCTACGAGCAGTACTTC	-	-	TRBV15	TRBJ2-7	16
CASSPGLSHGDSPLHF	TGTGCCAGCTCACCGGGACTCTCCCACGGGGATTCACCCCTCCACTTT	-	-	TRBV18	TRBJ1-6	16
CASSRDRNSPLHF	TGTGCCAGCAGCCGGGACAGGAATTCACCCCTCCACTTT	few	TRBD1	TRBV7-2	TRBJ1-6	13
CSGYIEEKLFF	TGCAGCGGATACATCGAGGAAAAACTGTTTTTT	-	-	TRBV29-1	TRBJ1-4	11
CASSLIAQETQYF	TGTGCCAGCAGCTTAATCGCACAAGAGACCCAGTACTTC	once	-	TRBV7-9	TRBJ2-5	13
CASSLGQPYGYTF	TGCGCCAGCAGCTTGGGGCAGCCCTATGGCTACACCTTC	-	-	TRBV5-1	TRBJ1-2	13
CASSLRAGLQETQYF	TGCGCCAGCAGCTTGCGAGCGGGGCTACAAGAGACCCAGTACTTC	few	TRBD2	TRBV5-1	TRBJ2-5	15
CSVRTGGETQYF	TGCAGCGTCCGGACTGGGGGGGAGACCCAGTACTTC	-	-	TRBV29-1	TRBJ2-5	12
CAWGGPRATYNEQFF	TGTGCCTGGGGGGGGCCCAGAGCCACCTACAATGAGCAGTTCTTC	-	-	TRBV30	TRBJ2-1	15
CATSRTGRSGANEKLFF	TGTGCCACCAGCAGGACAGGGAGGTCCGGTGCTAATGAAAAACTGTTTTTT	-	TRBD1	TRBV15	TRBJ1-4	17
CASSEVQPQHF	TGTGCCAGCAGTGAAGTTCAGCCCCAGCATTTT	-	-	TRBV6-1	TRBJ1-5	11
CASSDSSTTGNTIYF	TGTGCCAGCAGTGACTCCAGCACAACTGGAAACACCATATATTTT	-	-	TRBV25-1	TRBJ1-3	15
CASSPTGTATYEQYF	TGTGCCAGTAGCCCGACCGGGACGGCGACCTACGAGCAGTACTTC	-	-	TRBV19	TRBJ2-7	15
CASNPGTGSILNEQFF	TGTGCCAGCAACCCTGGGACAGGGTCCATTCTCAATGAGCAGTTCTTC	-	TRBD1	TRBV27	TRBJ2-1	16
CASSPQVDSNTEAFF	TGTGCCAGCTCACCACAGGTTGATTCGAACACTGAAGCTTTCTTT	-	-	TRBV18	TRBJ1-1	15
CSVEDRRNNTEAFF	TGCAGCGTTGAAGATCGGAGAAATAACACTGAAGCTTTCTTT	-	-	TRBV29-1	TRBJ1-1	14
CASSFQLGEETQYF	TGTGCCAGCAGCTTTCAACTAGGAGAAGAGACCCAGTACTTC	-	-	TRBV7-2	TRBJ2-5	14
CASSFKLGRGGYTF	TGTGCCAGCAGTTTTAAATTAGGGCGCGGTGGCTACACCTTC	few	-	TRBV28	TRBJ1-2	14